Following are 24 T cell receptor beta chains from one sample sequenced in a study of T cell responses to AZD1222 COVID-19 vaccine. TCRdb keeps only in-frame clones here, not all; method: immunoSEQ multiplex PCR. Of about 120,000 clones detected, about nine tenths appear once; the ten largest clones hold roughly 2.3%. The material sequenced was peripheral blood, taken on day 0 of AZD1222 vaccination. These receptors came from an adult in good health.

The chain recombines TRBV7-9 with TRBJ2-7, with D perhaps matching TRBD2 (7 bases). Trimming removed 7 bases at V and 4 bases at J, with 20 bases between. The germline V gene has CDR1 SEHNR and CDR2 FQNEAQ (reference sequence). The CDR3 has 15 residues. The CDR3 sequence is CASTRSGGGGYEQYF. The CDR3 DNA follows: TGTGCCAGCACCCGATCGGGGGGAGGGGGGTACGAGCAGTACTTC.

As regards this clone: A junction end diverges from the germline sequence, so it may reflect a read error. The CDR3 loop is CASSLWQGGEKLFF. CDR3 DNA: TGTGCCAGCAGTCTATGGCAGGGCGGTGAAAAACTGTTTTTT. This chain uses TRBV28 with TRBJ1-4, with a possible D match to TRBD1 (5 bases). Germline V CDR1 and CDR2: MDHEN, SYDVKM. The CDR3 covers 14 residues.

CDR3 in amino acids: CSASGGGNQPQHF. CDR3 DNA sequence: TGCAGTGCTAGTGGGGGAGGCAATCAGCCCCAGCATTTT. This rearrangement joins TRBV20-1 to TRBJ1-5; D possibly corresponds to TRBD1 (5 bases). Germline assignment: CDR1 DFQATT and CDR2 SNEGSKA (reference sequence). This CDR3 region has 13 residues. Trimming left V 3 bases short and J 2 bases short, with 8 bases between.

The chain recombines TRBV28 with TRBJ1-1; D may be TRBD1 (5 bases). The CDR3 totals 11 residues. The V and J ends lost 5 bases and 4 bases respectively, with 5 bases between them. Germline assignment: CDR1 MDHEN and CDR2 SYDVKM. The CDR3 sequence is CASSGGTEAFF. CDR3 coding DNA: TGTGCCAGCAGTGGGGGCACTGAAGCTTTCTTT. The full variable domain, in which reference TRBV28 and TRBJ1-1 provide the parts outside the CDR3, is DVKVTQSSRYLVKRTGEKVFLECVQDMDHENMFWYRQDPGLGLRLIYFSYDVKMKEKGDIPEGYSVSREKKERFSLILESASTNQTSMYLCASSGGTEAFFGQGTRLTVV.

The rearrangement uses TRBV28 and TRBJ1-2; 8 bases are shared with TRBD1. There are 13 residues in the CDR3. Unmatched junction bases numbered 3, after V lost 6 bases and J lost 3 bases. Germline V gene lookup returns CDR1 MDHEN and CDR2 SYDVKM. DNA for the CDR3: TGTGCCAGCAGGCCCAGGGGGCACTATGGCTACACCTTC. It codes for CASRPRGHYGYTF.

The gene calls are TRBV6-5 and TRBJ1-3; D gene ambiguous. From germline, CDR1 is MNHEY and CDR2 SVGAGI. This CDR3 is built from 14 residues. The V end lost 6 bases, the J end lost 0 bases, and 9 bases lay between the germline ends. The CDR3 region is CASRPDSSGNTIYF. The CDR3 nucleotides are TGTGCCAGCAGGCCCGATAGCTCTGGAAACACCATATATTTT.

In its sample, this clone was seen once. The genes are TRBV7-9 and TRBJ2-7, with a possible D match to TRBD2 (6 bases). The CDR3 has 13 residues. Germline V gene data show CDR1 as SEHNR and CDR2 as FQNEAQ (reference sequence). V gave up 3 bases and J gave up 2 bases, with 8 bases separating them. The CDR3 region has the DNA TGTGCCAGCAGCTTCGGGGGTCCCTACGAGCAGTACTTC. Protein: CASSFGGPYEQYF.

The chain links TRBV15 to TRBJ2-2, with D perhaps being TRBD1 or TRBD2 (5 bases each). The germline V and J ends were trimmed by 3 bases and 9 bases, with 23 bases remaining between them. Germline lookup yields CDR1 LNHNV and CDR2 YYDKDF (reference sequence). The CDR3 spans 17 residues. In DNA, the CDR3 is TGTGCCACCAGCAGGGAACAACCCGGGACGACGTTCCGGGAGCTGTTTTTT. It yields the protein CATSREQPGTTFRELFF.

This clone was recorded a few times. The chain couples TRBV28 to TRBJ1-1; possible D gene TRBD1, 5 bases. The germline V gene encodes CDR1 MDHEN and CDR2 SYDVKM. The CDR3 length is 14 residues. Trimming took off 2 bases at V and 3 bases at J, with 10 bases between the two ends. This CDR3 is CASSLQGADTEAFF. CDR3 in DNA: TGTGCCAGCAGTTTACAGGGAGCGGACACTGAAGCTTTCTTT. Based on the CDR3 plus reference TRBV28 and TRBJ1-1, the full variable domain is DVKVTQSSRYLVKRTGEKVFLECVQDMDHENMFWYRQDPGLGLRLIYFSYDVKMKEKGDIPEGYSVSREKKERFSLILESASTNQTSMYLCASSLQGADTEAFFGQGTRLTVV.

This chain joins TRBV7-9 and TRBJ1-5, with D unresolved. Trimming took 5 bases from V and 0 from J, leaving 5 bases between them. Germline CDR1 and CDR2: SEHNR and FQNEAQ (reference sequence). CDR3 size: 13 residues. This CDR3 reads CASSPNSNQPQHF. For the CDR3, the DNA is TGTGCCAGCAGCCCCAATAGCAATCAGCCCCAGCATTTT.

The rearrangement uses TRBV11-2 and TRBJ1-6, with no clear D. Trimming took 1 base from V and 9 from J, leaving 10 bases between them. The CDR3 loop spans 14 amino acids. Germline lookup yields CDR1 SGHAT and CDR2 FQNNGV. CDR3 nucleotides: TGTGCCAGCAGCTTAGTCTGGGGAGGTTCACCCCTCCACTTT. This codes for CASSLVWGGSPLHF.

This clone was detected only once. The chain recombines TRBV19 with TRBJ2-2, with D perhaps assigned TRBD1 or TRBD2 (5 bases each). Germline V gene data show CDR1 as LNHDA and CDR2 as SQIVND (reference sequence). V was shortened by 3 bases and J by 0 bases, with 11 bases between the two germline ends. The CDR3 consists of 16 residues. The CDR3 sequence: CASSIREGANTGELFF. CDR3 in DNA: TGTGCCAGTAGTATTCGGGAAGGGGCGAACACCGGGGAGCTGTTTTTT.

This clone was observed once. V gene TRBV7-9 combines with J gene TRBJ2-2, with D possibly being TRBD2 (6 bases). V dropped 5 bases and J dropped 3 bases, with 22 bases sitting between them. In germline, CDR1 is SEHNR, CDR2 FQNEAQ (reference sequence). This CDR3 contains 18 residues. The CDR3 here is CASSPSLPGVGDTGELFF. The CDR3 DNA is TGTGCCAGCAGCCCTTCCCTCCCGGGAGTCGGCGACACCGGGGAGCTGTTTTTT.

The V call is TRBV27, the J call TRBJ2-7; possibly TRBD2 for D (6 bases). The germline CDR1 and CDR2 sequences are MNHEY and SMNVEV (reference sequence). The V gene lost 2 bases and the J gene lost 3 bases, with 17 bases spanning the gap. This CDR3 is 16 amino acids long. The CDR3 nucleotides read TGTGCCAGCAGTTTAAGGGGTAGGGACTTTCGCTACGAGCAGTACTTC. Protein product: CASSLRGRDFRYEQYF.

The CDR3, as DNA: TGTGCCAGCAGCTTCGAGGGTTTGAACACTGAAGCTTTCTTT. Translation gives CASSFEGLNTEAFF. The rearrangement links TRBV7-3 to TRBJ1-1; no reliable D call. The CDR3 sequence is 14 residues long. Germline V gene sequence: CDR1 SGHTA, CDR2 FQGTGA. Trimming stripped 3 bases from V and 0 bases from J, with 8 bases between. The variable domain in full, with the rest retrieved from reference TRBV7-3 and TRBJ1-1, is GAGVSQTPSNKVTEKGKYVELRCDPISGHTALYWYRQSLGQGPEFLIYFQGTGAADDSGLPNDRFFAVRPEGSVSTLKIQRTERGDSAVYLCASSFEGLNTEAFFGQGTRLTVV.

The chain carries TRBV9 and TRBJ2-7; 13 nucleotides agree with TRBD2. The V segment lost 4 bases and the J segment 5 bases; nucleotides outside the gene matches: 9. The CDR3 sequence is 16 residues long. Looked up from germline, CDR1 is SGDLS and CDR2 is YYNGEE. The CDR3 bases are TGTGCCAGCAGCCCACGACTAGCGGGAGGAAGCGACGAGCAGTACTTC. It is translated as CASSPRLAGGSDEQYF.

As regards this clone: Additional DNA sequences in this sample encode the identical CDR3. The rearrangement links TRBV5-4 to TRBJ2-1; TRBD2 matches 10 bases. V lost 1 base to trimming and J lost 3 bases; unmatched junction nucleotides: 1. This CDR3 spans 15 amino acids. Germline-derived CDR1 and CDR2 are SGHNT and YYREEE (reference sequence). The CDR3 is CASSLPSGSYNEQFF. CDR3 coding DNA: TGTGCCAGCAGCTTGCCTAGCGGGAGCTACAATGAGCAGTTCTTC.

This clone was seen just once. The chain links TRBV6-5 to TRBJ1-5, with 9 nucleotides matching TRBD1. The CDR3 runs 14 residues. Germline CDR1 MNHEY, CDR2 SVGAGI. Unmatched junction bases numbered 4, after V lost 5 bases and J lost 5 bases. The CDR3 loop is CASSRTGAYQPQHF. DNA of the CDR3: TGTGCCAGCAGTCGGACAGGGGCTTATCAGCCCCAGCATTTT.

A note on this clone: The junction departs from the called germline gene at one end, perhaps through a read error. DNA for the CDR3: TGTGCTAGCAGCTTAGCGCCGAACAGGGGCGGGGAGACCCAGTACTTC. Translation gives CASSLAPNRGGETQYF. The chain uses TRBV7-7 and TRBJ2-5; TRBD1 matches 7 bases. This CDR3 comprises 16 residues. Germline CDR1 and CDR2: SSHAT and FNYEAQ (reference sequence).

About this clone: Within the sample, other DNA sequences also encode this same CDR3. The gene calls are TRBV9 and TRBJ2-2, with a weak D call TRBD2 (6 bases). Germline CDR1 is SGDLS and CDR2 is YYNGEE. V was trimmed by 3 bases and J by 0 bases, leaving 9 bases between them. This CDR3 has 15 amino acids. The CDR3 region is CASSAGTSNTGELFF. CDR3 nucleotides: TGTGCCAGCAGCGCCGGGACTTCGAACACCGGGGAGCTGTTTTTT.

This chain links TRBV30 with TRBJ2-7; either TRBD1 or TRBD2 may fit D (5 bases each). CDR1 and CDR2 (germline): GTSNPN, SVGIG (reference sequence). The V end was cut by 1 base, the J end by 2 bases, with 12 bases between. The CDR3 length is 14 residues. In DNA form, the CDR3 reads TGTGCCTGGAGTGGGGACGGAAACCCCTACGAGCAGTACTTC. Its protein is CAWSGDGNPYEQYF.

The V gene is TRBV5-6, the J gene TRBJ1-1; D call uncertain. The CDR3 is 16 residues long. The germline CDR1 and CDR2 sequences are SGHDT and YYEEEE. The V end was cut by 4 bases, the J end by 3 bases, with 19 bases between. CDR3 in amino acids: CASSRPGPRGDTEAFF. Here the CDR3 DNA reads TGTGCCAGCAGCCGCCCCGGGCCCCGAGGCGACACTGAAGCTTTCTTT.

The chain employs TRBV12-3 or TRBV12-4 and TRBJ1-1; no reliable D call. CDR3 length: 13 amino acids. Trimming left V 2 bases short and J 0 bases short, with 4 bases between. CDR3 amino acids: CASSLLLNTEAFF. As DNA, the CDR3 is TGTGCCAGCAGTTTACTCCTGAACACTGAAGCTTTCTTT.

J is TRBJ1-5 and V is TRBV28, with 9 bases that match TRBD1. CDR1 and CDR2 from the germline V gene are MDHEN and SYDVKM. This CDR3 has 18 residues. The V gene end was trimmed by 1 base and the J gene end by 1 base; junction bases not matched to a gene: 8. The CDR3: CASSLLGQGRGSNQPQHF. The CDR3, as DNA: TGTGCCAGCAGTTTATTGGGACAGGGTAGGGGGAGCAATCAGCCCCAGCATTTT.